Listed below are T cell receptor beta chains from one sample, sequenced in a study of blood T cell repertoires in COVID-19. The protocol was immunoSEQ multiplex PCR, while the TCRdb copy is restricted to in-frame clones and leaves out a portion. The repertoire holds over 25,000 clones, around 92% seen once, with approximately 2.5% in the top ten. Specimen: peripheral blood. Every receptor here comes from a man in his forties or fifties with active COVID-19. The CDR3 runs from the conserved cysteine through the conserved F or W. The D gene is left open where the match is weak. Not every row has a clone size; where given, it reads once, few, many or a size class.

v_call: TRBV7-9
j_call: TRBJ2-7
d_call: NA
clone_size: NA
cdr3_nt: TGTGCCAGCAGCTTATTAGCCTCCTACGAGCAGTACTTC
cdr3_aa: CASSLLASYEQYF

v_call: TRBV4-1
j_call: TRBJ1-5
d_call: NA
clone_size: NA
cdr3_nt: TGCGCCAGCAGGACAGAGTACCATAGCAATCAGCCCCAGCATTTT
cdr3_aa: CASRTEYHSNQPQHF

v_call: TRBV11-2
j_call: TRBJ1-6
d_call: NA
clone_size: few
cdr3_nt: TGTGCCAGCAGCTTAAGCAGGGGAAGGTCGGATAATTCACCCCTCCACTTT
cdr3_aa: CASSLSRGRSDNSPLHF

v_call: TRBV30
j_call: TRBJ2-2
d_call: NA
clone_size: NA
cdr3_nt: TGTGCCTGGGGGGTTCTTGGGGCCGACACCGGGGAGCTGTTTTTT
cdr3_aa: CAWGVLGADTGELFF

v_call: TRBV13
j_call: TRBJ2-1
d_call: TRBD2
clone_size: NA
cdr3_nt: TGTGCCAGCAGCTGGGGGACTAGAGGGGAGGGTGAGCAGTTCTTC
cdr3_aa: CASSWGTRGEGEQFF

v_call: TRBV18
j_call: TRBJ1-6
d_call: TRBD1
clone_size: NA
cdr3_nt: TGTGCCAGCTCACGACAGGGGGCCTTTAATTCACCCCTCCACTTT
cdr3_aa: CASSRQGAFNSPLHF

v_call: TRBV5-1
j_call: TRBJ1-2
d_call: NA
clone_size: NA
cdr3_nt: TGCGCCAGCAGGGTGGACAGTAACTATGGCTACACCTTC
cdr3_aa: CASRVDSNYGYTF

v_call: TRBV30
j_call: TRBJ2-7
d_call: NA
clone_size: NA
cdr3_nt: TGTGCCTGGAGACAGGCCCCCTACGAGCAGTACTTC
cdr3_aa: CAWRQAPYEQYF

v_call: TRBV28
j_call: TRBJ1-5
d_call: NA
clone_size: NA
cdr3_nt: TGTGCCAGCAGTACAATTGAGGCAGGGGCCCAGCATTTT
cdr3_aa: CASSTIEAGAQHF

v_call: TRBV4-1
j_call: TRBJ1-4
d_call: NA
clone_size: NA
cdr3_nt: TGCGCCAGCAGCCTATCGGACTTGGGCCGTCAACTGTTTTTT
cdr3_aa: CASSLSDLGRQLFF

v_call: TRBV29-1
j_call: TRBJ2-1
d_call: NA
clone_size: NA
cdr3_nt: TGCAGCGTTGAAGCGGGACTTTACAATGAGCAGTTCTTC
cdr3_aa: CSVEAGLYNEQFF

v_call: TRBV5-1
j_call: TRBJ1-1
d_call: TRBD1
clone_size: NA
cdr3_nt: TGCGCCAGCAGCATGGGGACAGGAAACACTGAAGCTTTCTTT
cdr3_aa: CASSMGTGNTEAFF

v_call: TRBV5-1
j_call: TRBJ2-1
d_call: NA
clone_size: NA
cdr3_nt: TGCGCCAGCAGCTCCTTAGGACTGCTTTCGGATGAGCAGTTCTTC
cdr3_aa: CASSSLGLLSDEQFF

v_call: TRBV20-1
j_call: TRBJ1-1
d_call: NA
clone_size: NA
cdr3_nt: TGCAGTGCTAGTCGGGGTTCGGCCACTGAAGCTTTCTTT
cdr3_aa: CSASRGSATEAFF

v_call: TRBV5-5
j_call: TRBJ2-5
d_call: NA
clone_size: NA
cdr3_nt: TGTGCCAGCAGCTTCGCCAGGGCCCAAGAGACCCAGTACTTC
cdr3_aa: CASSFARAQETQYF

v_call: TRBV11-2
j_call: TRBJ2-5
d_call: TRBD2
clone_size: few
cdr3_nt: TGTGCCAGCAGCTGGGGAGGGCGGGAGACCCAGTACTTC
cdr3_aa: CASSWGGRETQYF

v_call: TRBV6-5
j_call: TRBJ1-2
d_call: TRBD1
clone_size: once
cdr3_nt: TGTGCCAGCATTTCTCCGGGACAGTCTGCGCGCTACACCTTC
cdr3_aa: CASISPGQSARYTF

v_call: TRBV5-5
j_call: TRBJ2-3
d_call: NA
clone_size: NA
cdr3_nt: TGTGCCAGCAGCTTTTCCGGCACAGATACGCAGTATTTT
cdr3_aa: CASSFSGTDTQYF

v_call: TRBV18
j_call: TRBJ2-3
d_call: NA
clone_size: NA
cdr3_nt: TGTGCCAGCTCACCAGAGGACAGTCCCACAGATACGCAGTATTTT
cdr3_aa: CASSPEDSPTDTQYF

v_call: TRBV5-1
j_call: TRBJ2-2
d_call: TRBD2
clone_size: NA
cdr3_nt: TGCGCCAGCAGCCCCCCGACTAGCGGAAGAGAAGGGGAGCTGTTTTTT
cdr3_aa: CASSPPTSGREGELFF

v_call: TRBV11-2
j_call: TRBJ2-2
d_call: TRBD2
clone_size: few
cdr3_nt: TGTGCCAGCAGCCCTAGCGGGACTTATGGTACCGGGGAGCTGTTTTTT
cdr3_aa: CASSPSGTYGTGELFF

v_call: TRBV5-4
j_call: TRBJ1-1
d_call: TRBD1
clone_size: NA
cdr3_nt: TGTGCCAGCAGCTTGGGATCTTACAGGGGGGGCATGAACACTGAAGCTTTCTTT
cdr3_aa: CASSLGSYRGGMNTEAFF

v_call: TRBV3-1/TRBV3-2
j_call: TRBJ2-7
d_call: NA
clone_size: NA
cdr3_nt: TGTGCCAGCAGCCAAGCCGGGGGTCTCTCCTACGAGCAGTACTTC
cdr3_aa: CASSQAGGLSYEQYF

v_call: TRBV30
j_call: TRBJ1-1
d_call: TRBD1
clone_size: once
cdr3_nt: TGTGCCTGGAGTAGAGCACGGACAGGGGGAACTGAAGCTTTCTTT
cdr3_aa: CAWSRARTGGTEAFF

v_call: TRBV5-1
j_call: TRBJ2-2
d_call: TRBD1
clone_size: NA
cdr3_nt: TGCGCCAGCAGCGGGGGACAGCCAACCGGGGAGCTGTTTTTT
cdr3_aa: CASSGGQPTGELFF

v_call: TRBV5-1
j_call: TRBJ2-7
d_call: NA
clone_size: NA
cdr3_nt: TGCGCCAGCAGCTTGCTTCGGGGCTACGAGCAGTACTTC
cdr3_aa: CASSLLRGYEQYF

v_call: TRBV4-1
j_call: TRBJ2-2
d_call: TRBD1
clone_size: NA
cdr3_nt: TGCGCCAGCAGCCGGGGACAGGGGGTGATAAGCACCGGGGAGCTGTTTTTT
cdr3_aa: CASSRGQGVISTGELFF

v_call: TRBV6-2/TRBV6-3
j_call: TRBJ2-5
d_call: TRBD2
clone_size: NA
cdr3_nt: TGTGCCAGCAGTTATAGGCGGGGGGGCGATGAGACCCAGTACTTC
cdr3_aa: CASSYRRGGDETQYF

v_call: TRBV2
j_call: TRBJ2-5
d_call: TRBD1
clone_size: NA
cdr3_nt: TGTGCCAGCAGTTTCTGGGGGACAGGGGGCCGTGGAGAGACCCAGTACTTC
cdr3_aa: CASSFWGTGGRGETQYF

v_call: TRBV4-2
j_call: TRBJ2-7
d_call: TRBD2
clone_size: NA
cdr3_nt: TGTGCCAGCAGCCAGGGACTAGCGGGAGTGAACGAGCAGTACTTC
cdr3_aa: CASSQGLAGVNEQYF

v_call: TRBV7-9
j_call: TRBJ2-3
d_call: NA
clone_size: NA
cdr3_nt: TGTGCCAGCAGCTTAGGACTACCTTCCACAGATACGCAGTATTTT
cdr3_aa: CASSLGLPSTDTQYF

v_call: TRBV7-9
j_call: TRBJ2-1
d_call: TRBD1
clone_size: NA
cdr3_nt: TGTGCCAGCAGCTTAGTGGGGACAGACTTTGAGCAGTTCTTC
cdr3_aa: CASSLVGTDFEQFF

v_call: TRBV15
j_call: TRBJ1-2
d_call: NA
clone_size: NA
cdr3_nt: TGTGCCACCAGCAGAGCTGGACTACAGAACTATGGCTACACCTTC
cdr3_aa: CATSRAGLQNYGYTF

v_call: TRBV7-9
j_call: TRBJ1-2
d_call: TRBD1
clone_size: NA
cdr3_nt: TGTGCCAGCAGCTTAGGGGACAGCCTCTATGGCTACACCTTC
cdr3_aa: CASSLGDSLYGYTF

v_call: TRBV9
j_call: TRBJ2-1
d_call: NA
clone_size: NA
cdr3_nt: TGTGCCAGCAGCGAACTAGCTAACCCAATAAATGAGCAGTTCTTC
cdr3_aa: CASSELANPINEQFF

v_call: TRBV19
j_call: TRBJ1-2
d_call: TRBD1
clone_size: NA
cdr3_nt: TGTGCCAGTAGTATTGGGGGGACAGGGGTACGGAGGGGCTACACCTTC
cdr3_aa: CASSIGGTGVRRGYTF

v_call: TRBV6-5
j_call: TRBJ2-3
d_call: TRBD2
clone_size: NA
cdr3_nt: TGTGCCAGCAGACCCATAGGCGGGAGACGGGCGCAGTATTTT
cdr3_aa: CASRPIGGRRAQYF

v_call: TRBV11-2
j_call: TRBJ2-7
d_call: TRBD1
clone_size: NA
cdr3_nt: TGTGCCAGCAGCCTGCACAGGGGGCCCTACGAGCAGTACTTC
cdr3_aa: CASSLHRGPYEQYF

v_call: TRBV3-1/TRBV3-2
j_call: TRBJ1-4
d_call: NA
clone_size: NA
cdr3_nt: TGTGCCAGCAGCTACTACTCGGACAGAGGAAAACTGTTTTTT
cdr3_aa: CASSYYSDRGKLFF

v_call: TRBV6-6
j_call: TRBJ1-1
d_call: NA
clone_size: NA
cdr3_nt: TGTGCCAGCAGTCCTGCCGGGGGGCGTTCCGACACTGAAGCTTTCTTT
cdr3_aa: CASSPAGGRSDTEAFF

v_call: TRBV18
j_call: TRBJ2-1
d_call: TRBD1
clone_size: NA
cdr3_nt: TGTGCCAGCTCAGGAAGCCGGGACAGGGTCCTCAATGAGCAGTTCTTC
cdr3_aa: CASSGSRDRVLNEQFF

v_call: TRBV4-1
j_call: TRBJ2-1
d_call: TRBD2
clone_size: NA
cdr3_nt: TGCGCCAGCAGCCCCTGGACTAGGGGAAACAATGAGCAGTTCTTC
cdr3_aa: CASSPWTRGNNEQFF

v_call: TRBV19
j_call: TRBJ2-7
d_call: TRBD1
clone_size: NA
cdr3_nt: TGTGCCAGTAGTTTCCAGGACAGGGGAGATGAGCAGTACTTC
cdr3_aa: CASSFQDRGDEQYF

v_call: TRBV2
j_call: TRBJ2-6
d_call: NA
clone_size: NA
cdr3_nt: TGTGCCAGCCTTCTGAGCTCTGGGGCCAACGTCCTGACTTTC
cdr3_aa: CASLLSSGANVLTF

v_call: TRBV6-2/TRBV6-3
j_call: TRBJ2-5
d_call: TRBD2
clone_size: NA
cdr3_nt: TGTGCCAGCAGCCCCTTGGAGAGCGGGAGGTGGCCGGAAGAGACCCAGTACTTC
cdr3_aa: CASSPLESGRWPEETQYF

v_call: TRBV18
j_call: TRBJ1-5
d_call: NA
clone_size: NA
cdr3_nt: TGTGCCAGCTCACCAAGGACAGACAATCAGCCCCAGCATTTT
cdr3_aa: CASSPRTDNQPQHF

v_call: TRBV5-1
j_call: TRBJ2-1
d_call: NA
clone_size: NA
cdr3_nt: TGCGCCAGCAGCTTGGGGACACTTTACAATGAGCAGTTCTTC
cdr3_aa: CASSLGTLYNEQFF

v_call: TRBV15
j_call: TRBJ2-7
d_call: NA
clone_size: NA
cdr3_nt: TGTGCCACCGAGGGGGGGATCTACGAGCAGTACTTC
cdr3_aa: CATEGGIYEQYF

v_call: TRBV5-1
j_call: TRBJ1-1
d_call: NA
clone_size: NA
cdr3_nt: TGCGCCAGCAGCTTGGCACAGGGCCCTACTGAAGCTTTCTTT
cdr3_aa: CASSLAQGPTEAFF

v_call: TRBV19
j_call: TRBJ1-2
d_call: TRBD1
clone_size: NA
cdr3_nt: TGTGCCAGTAGTATAGGCGGACAGGGCAGTGGCTACACCTTC
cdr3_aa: CASSIGGQGSGYTF

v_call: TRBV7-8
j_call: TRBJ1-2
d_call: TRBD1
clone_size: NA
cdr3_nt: TGTGCCAGCAGATCGGACAGGGAGGACTATGGCTACACCTTC
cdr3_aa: CASRSDREDYGYTF

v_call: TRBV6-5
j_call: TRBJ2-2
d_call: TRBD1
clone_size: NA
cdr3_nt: TGTGCCAGCAGGCCGGGACAGGGGAGCACCGGGGAGCTGTTTTTT
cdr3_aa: CASRPGQGSTGELFF

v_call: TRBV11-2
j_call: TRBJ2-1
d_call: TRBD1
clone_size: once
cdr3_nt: TGTGCCAGCAGCTTATCCCTTATATTCGGGACAGGGGGTTACAATGAGCAGTTCTTC
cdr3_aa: CASSLSLIFGTGGYNEQFF

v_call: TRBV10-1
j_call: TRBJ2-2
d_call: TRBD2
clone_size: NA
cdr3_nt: TGCGCCAGCAGTCAATACTTTAGCGGGAGCGTGGCCGGGGAGCTGTTTTTT
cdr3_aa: CASSQYFSGSVAGELFF

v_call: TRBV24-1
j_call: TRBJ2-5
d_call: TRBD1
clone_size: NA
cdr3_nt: TGTGCCACCAGTGATTTGGGGACAGGGCCCGGGACCCAGTACTTC
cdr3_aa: CATSDLGTGPGTQYF

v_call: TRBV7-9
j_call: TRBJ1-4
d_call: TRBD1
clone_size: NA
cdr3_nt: TGTGCCAGCAGCAAGGGACAGGGTCTCGGAAAACTGTTTTTT
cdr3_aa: CASSKGQGLGKLFF

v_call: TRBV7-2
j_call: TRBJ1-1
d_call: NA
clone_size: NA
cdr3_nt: TGTGCCAGCAGCTCCCTAGGCAGTATGAACACTGAAGCTTTCTTT
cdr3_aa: CASSSLGSMNTEAFF

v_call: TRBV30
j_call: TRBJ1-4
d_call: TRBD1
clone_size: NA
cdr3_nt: TGTGCCTGGAGTCCTACAGGGGGGGAAAAACTGTTTTTT
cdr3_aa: CAWSPTGGEKLFF

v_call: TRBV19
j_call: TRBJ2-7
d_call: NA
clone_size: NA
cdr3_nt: TGTGCCAGTAGTCTATCCGGACAGTTTCCAGGCGAGCAGTACTTC
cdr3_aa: CASSLSGQFPGEQYF